The following is a T cell receptor beta chain sequence with its context. The sample holds many counts of this clonotype. The antigen it recognizes is unknown. The record has no base qualities; no much larger clone is one base away. Library creation used RT-PCR. TCRdb shows the sequencer as Illumina HiSeq 2500. Through fastp at Q25 and MiXCR, TCRdb rebuilt clones from the public reads, retaining in-frame beta chains. All rows with the same CDR3 protein become a single entry with the most common DNA and genes. Here the sample has about 190,000 distinct CDR3 sequences; over 13% occur a single time. About a quarter of the sample is held by the ten biggest clonotypes. This record comes from a study of response to subunit inactivated influenza vaccine listed by TCRdb under 2018. Study-level background: Deep quantitative profiling of the T cell receptor repertoire was used in the study to follow responses to a trivalent subunit inactivated influenza vaccine. The research as a whole found: It was suggested by the authors that each seasonal influenza vaccination may recruit only a limited number of new T cells.

Looking up the germline V gene yields CDR1 SQVTM and CDR2 ANQGSEA. After removal of 0 bases from V and 0 bases from J, the junction retains 2 bases not matched to a gene. Spanning cysteine to phenylalanine, the CDR3 consists of 14 amino acids. Here the CDR3 DNA is all that survives: 42 bases in frame from base 1. The sequence derives from a man between 45 and 60 years old who received an inactivated influenza vaccine. Donor details come from another sample of the same person, matched by shared clones. This specimen was CD8+ T cells sorted from PBMCs, taken approximately 5 days after vaccination. This chain joins TRBV29-1 to TRBJ2-7, with TRBD1 matching 7 junction bases. CDR3 region: CSVEDRDSSYEQYF. The nucleotide sequence is TGCAGCGTTGAAGATCGGGACAGCTCCTACGAGCAGTACTTC.